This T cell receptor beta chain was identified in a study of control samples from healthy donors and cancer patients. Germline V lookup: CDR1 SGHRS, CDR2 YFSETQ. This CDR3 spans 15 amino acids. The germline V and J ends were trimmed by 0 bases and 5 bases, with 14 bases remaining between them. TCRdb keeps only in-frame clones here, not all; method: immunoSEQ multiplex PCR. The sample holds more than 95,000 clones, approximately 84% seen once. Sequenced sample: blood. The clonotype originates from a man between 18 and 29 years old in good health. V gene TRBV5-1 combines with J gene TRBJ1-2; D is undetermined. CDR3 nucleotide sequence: TGCGCCAGCAGCTTGGGGGGTAGGGTCGGTTATGGCTACACCTTC. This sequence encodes CASSLGGRVGYGYTF.